This T cell receptor beta chain was identified in a study of blood T cells in healthy people across ages (dated by TCRdb to the mid-2010s). For context, the study as a whole: In model experiments, template switching captured roughly one uniquely barcoded TCR beta cDNA molecule for every two T cells. To avoid experimental bias, donors of different ages were spread randomly across the sequencing lanes. Two additional independent replicas of 1 million unique cDNA reads from the same blood draw were analyzed for two donors (one aged 18 to 29 and one aged 80 or older). Four age groups were formed from the donors: young (average roughly 15 years), middle-aged (around 39), aged (roughly 56) and long-lived (less than 85). Using deep sequencing normalized with unique cDNA molecular identifiers, the study measured how TCR beta repertoire diversity changes with age.

From the germline V gene (reference sequence), CDR1 is DFQATT and CDR2 is SNEGSKA. Counted from cysteine to phenylalanine, this CDR3 has 13 amino acids. The sequence is cut down to CDR3 DNA, 39 bases in frame from base 1. The junction shows trimming of 0 bases on V and 9 bases on J, and the gene matches do not reach 4 bases of it. Library generation was performed with 5' RACE. Sequencing used an Illumina HiSeq 2500. A second PCR of 7 to 11 cycles was performed with a sample-barcoded 5' primer and a J-beta primer mix. Each TCR beta cDNA molecule received a unique molecular identifier from a template-switch 5' adaptor carrying 12 random nucleotides. At least 2.5 million CDR3-containing paired-end reads were obtained from each sample. First-strand cDNA was synthesized from all RNA with the Mint cDNA synthesis kit, primed by a TRBC-specific oligonucleotide. All cDNA was treated with uracil-DNA glycosylase and then went through a first 18-cycle PCR with the universal primers M1SS and BC2_uni_R. The paper's data handling went like this. Each sample was normalized by randomly selecting 1 million high-quality reads, each carrying a distinct molecular identifier. Instead of being binned into consensus sequences, reads that shared molecular identifiers were thrown out. MiTCR, set to a Q25 quality threshold and the strictest error-elimination algorithm, was used for CDR3 identification, clonotype clustering and error correction. A nonparametric unseen species model with Euler transformation was used to estimate a lower bound on total TCR beta diversity. TCRdb reprocessing: public reads trimmed at Q25 with fastp, clones called with MiXCR, in-frame beta chains kept. Duplicate CDR3 protein sequences are folded into a single record with the most common DNA and genes. These V and J calls are TCRdb output, not the study's own analysis. The sample table lists over 1.5 million distinct CDR3 sequences, about 50% of them with a count of one. Of the sample, about 2.1% falls within the top ten clones.

The donors were 40 or so Caucasian individuals from Russia, aged roughly 6 to 100 years, who were systemically healthy. About 9.6 milliliters of peripheral blood were collected from each donor into EDTA-treated Vacutainer tubes. Ficoll-Paque density-gradient centrifugation was used to isolate PBMCs, with at least 6.5 million per sample. Total RNA was extracted from PBMCs with Trizol reagent, with at least 6 micrograms obtained per sample. Naive CD45RAhigh/CD27high T cell percentages were measured by flow cytometry on a PBMC aliquot from every donor. The investigation overall reported the following: As age increased, observed TCR beta diversity per million T cells dropped in a roughly linear way, and a significant reduction was already evident by age 40. Because profiling used bulk unsorted PBMCs, naive and antigen-experienced compartments could not be compared conclusively. Estimates of total diversity based on one million sequenced T cells were regarded as lower bounds and as underestimates. A strong correlation was found between observed TCR beta diversity and the percentage of naive T cells measured by flow cytometry. Compared with the aged group, more naive CD4+ T cells, fewer expanded clones and increased TCR diversity were shown by the long-lived group, suggesting age selection. Donor CMV infection status was unknown, potentially confounding age-related changes in expanded clonotypes.

On this clonotype itself: Its antigen remains undetermined. Base-call qualities are not available, and no considerably larger clone is one nucleotide away.

Recombination joined TRBV20-1 with TRBJ1-2, and 10 junction bases match TRBD1. Sequenced sample: blood. The clonotype comes from a woman between 40 and 50 years old in good health. The DNA is TGCAGTGCTAGAGATCGGACAGGGGGAAGCTACACCTTC. It specifies CSARDRTGGSYTF.